A selection of T cell receptor beta chains follows, all from one sample in a study of neurological immune-mediated disorders. A single record per CDR3 protein comes from TCRdb applying MiXCR to the 5' RACE reads. This sample has approximately 48,000 distinct CDR3 sequences, with about a tenth found just once. Sequencing input: PBMCs. The receptors stem from a man in his sixties or seventies with HTLV-1-associated myelopathy (HAM/TSP). The CDR3 runs from the conserved cysteine through the conserved F or W. D genes are given only for firm matches. The listing skips clone size in some rows; elsewhere it reads once, few, many or a size class.

>TRBV12-3/TRBV12-4|many|TRBJ2-7|.
CASSLDASYEQYF
TGTGCCAGCAGTTTAGACGCTTCCTACGAGCAGTACTTC
>TRBV5-1|many|TRBJ2-3|.
CASSFQLPSTDTQYF
TGCGCCAGCAGCTTTCAACTCCCTTCGACAGATACGCAGTATTTT
>TRBV6-5|many|TRBJ1-2|TRBD1
CASSYFGQGPNYGYTF
TGTGCCAGCAGTTACTTCGGACAGGGGCCTAACTATGGCTACACCTTC
>TRBV5-1|many|TRBJ2-5|TRBD1
CASSFGVGGRGETQYF
TGCGCCAGCAGCTTCGGAGTAGGGGGCCGCGGCGAGACCCAGTACTTC
>TRBV5-1|many|TRBJ2-3|.
CASSLTGVDTQYF
TGCGCCAGCAGCCTCACCGGGGTTGATACGCAGTATTTT
>TRBV14|many|TRBJ2-6|TRBD2
CASSQFGRGIGANVLTF
TGTGCCAGCAGCCAATTCGGGAGGGGGATCGGGGCCAACGTCCTGACTTTC
>TRBV7-9|many|TRBJ2-4|TRBD1
CASRGGDRVDIQYF
TGTGCCAGCAGAGGCGGGGACAGGGTGGACATTCAGTACTTC
>TRBV7-8|many|TRBJ2-5|.
CASSLRGYQETQYF
TGTGCCAGCAGCTTACGCGGCTACCAAGAGACCCAGTACTTC
>TRBV5-1|many|TRBJ2-5|.
CASSLKGGWETQYF
TGCGCCAGCAGCTTGAAGGGGGGCTGGGAGACCCAGTACTTC
>TRBV7-9|many|TRBJ2-1|TRBD1
CASSLAGTVHNEQFF
TGTGCCAGCAGCTTAGCCGGGACAGTTCACAATGAGCAGTTCTTC
>TRBV12-3/TRBV12-4|medium-sized|TRBJ2-6|.
CASYRAGANVLTF
TGTGCCAGCTACCGGGCTGGGGCCAACGTCCTGACTTTC
>TRBV12-3/TRBV12-4|medium-sized|TRBJ1-1|.
CASSLGKNTEAFF
TGTGCCAGCAGCCTAGGGAAGAACACTGAAGCTTTCTTT
>TRBV5-1|many|TRBJ2-7|TRBD2
CASSFSGGPYEQYF
TGCGCCAGCAGCTTTAGCGGGGGACCCTACGAGCAGTACTTC
>TRBV7-3|many|TRBJ2-3|.
CASSLTGPADTQYF
TGTGCCAGCAGCTTAACAGGGCCAGCAGATACGCAGTATTTT
>TRBV7-2|.|TRBJ1-5|TRBD1
CASSLKGGGHNQPQHF
TGTGCCAGCAGCCTTAAAGGGGGCGGTCATAATCAGCCCCAGCATTTT
>TRBV4-2|many|TRBJ2-7|.
CASSPPGRASYEQYF
TGTGCCAGCAGCCCCCCCGGCAGGGCATCTTACGAGCAGTACTTC
>TRBV28|many|TRBJ2-7|TRBD1
CASSPLDGTVYEQYF
TGTGCCAGCAGCCCCCTCGATGGGACAGTCTACGAGCAGTACTTC
>TRBV4-3|.|TRBJ2-1|.
CASTQTMVAEINEQFF
TGCGCCAGCACCCAAACTATGGTAGCGGAGATCAATGAGCAGTTCTTC
>TRBV29-1|many|TRBJ1-2|.
CSVREGNYGYTF
TGCAGCGTCCGAGAGGGGAACTATGGCTACACCTTC
>TRBV20-1|many|TRBJ2-2|TRBD2
CSGSGRGELFF
TGCAGTGGTAGCGGGAGAGGGGAGCTGTTTTTT
>TRBV6-5|many|TRBJ2-1|.
CASSFRPRGENNEQFF
TGTGCCAGCAGTTTCCGCCCCAGGGGAGAGAACAATGAGCAGTTCTTC
>TRBV6-5|many|TRBJ1-4|TRBD1
CASSKDRGREKLFF
TGTGCCAGCAGTAAGGACAGGGGGCGTGAAAAACTGTTTTTT
>TRBV5-1|many|TRBJ2-3|TRBD1
CASSFGQGLDTQYF
TGCGCCAGCAGCTTTGGACAGGGGCTTGATACGCAGTATTTT
>TRBV18|many|TRBJ2-1|TRBD2
CASSPTSGRRDEQFF
TGTGCCAGCTCACCGACAAGCGGGAGGAGAGATGAGCAGTTCTTC
>TRBV6-2/TRBV6-3|.|TRBJ1-1|.
CASIDGTSRAEAFF
TGTGCCAGCATCGATGGGACCTCCCGTGCTGAAGCTTTCTTT
>TRBV20-1|many|TRBJ2-4|.
CSASGGVNLAKNIQYF
TGCAGTGCTAGTGGCGGGGTAAACCTAGCCAAAAACATTCAGTACTTC
>TRBV5-1|.|TRBJ2-5|.
CASSYGDPLGETQYF
TGCGCCAGCAGCTACGGGGACCCTCTGGGAGAGACCCAGTACTTC
>TRBV5-6|many|TRBJ2-7|TRBD1
CASSRTTGGRSSYEQYF
TGTGCCAGCAGCCGTACTACAGGGGGAAGAAGCTCCTACGAGCAGTACTTC
>TRBV5-6|.|TRBJ2-3|.
CASSFYICSARYPGGADTQYF
.
>TRBV24-1|many|TRBJ2-2|TRBD1
CAPRQGDTGELFF
TGTGCCCCCAGACAGGGTGATACCGGGGAGCTGTTTTTT
>TRBV7-6|many|TRBJ2-3|.
CASSPIYRTDRTQYF
TGTGCCAGCAGTCCTATTTATAGGACAGACCGTACGCAGTATTTT